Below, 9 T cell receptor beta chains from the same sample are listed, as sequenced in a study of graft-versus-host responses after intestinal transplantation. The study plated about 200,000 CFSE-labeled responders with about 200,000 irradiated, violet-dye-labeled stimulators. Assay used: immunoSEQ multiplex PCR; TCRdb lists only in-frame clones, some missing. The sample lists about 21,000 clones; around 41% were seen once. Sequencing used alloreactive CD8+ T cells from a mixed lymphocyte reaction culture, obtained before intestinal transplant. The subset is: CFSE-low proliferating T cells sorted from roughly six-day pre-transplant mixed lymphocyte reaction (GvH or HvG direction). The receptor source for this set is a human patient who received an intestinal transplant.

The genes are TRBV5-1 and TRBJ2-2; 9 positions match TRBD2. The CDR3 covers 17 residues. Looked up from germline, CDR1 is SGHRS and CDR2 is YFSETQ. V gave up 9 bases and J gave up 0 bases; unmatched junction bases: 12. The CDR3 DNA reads TGCGCCACCCAAGGGGCGGGAGGGAGCGCGAACACCGGGGAGCTGTTTTTT. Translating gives CATQGAGGSANTGELFF. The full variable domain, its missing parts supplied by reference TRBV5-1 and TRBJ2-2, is KAGVTQTPRYLIKTRGQQVTLSCSPISGHRSVSWYQQTPGQGLQFLFEYFSETQRNKGNFPGRFSGRQFSNSRSEMNVSTLELGDSALYLCATQGAGGSANTGELFFGEGSRLTVL.

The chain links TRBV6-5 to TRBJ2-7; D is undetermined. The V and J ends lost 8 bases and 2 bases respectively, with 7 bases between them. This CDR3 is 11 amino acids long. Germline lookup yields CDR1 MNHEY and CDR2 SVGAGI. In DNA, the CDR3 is TGTGCCAGCGGTACCCCCTACGAGCAGTACTTC. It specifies CASGTPYEQYF.

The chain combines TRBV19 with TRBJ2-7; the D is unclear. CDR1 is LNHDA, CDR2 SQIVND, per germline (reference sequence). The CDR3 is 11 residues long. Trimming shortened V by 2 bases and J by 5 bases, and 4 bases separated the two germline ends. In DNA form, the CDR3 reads TGTGCCAGTAGTATATATAACGAGCAGTACTTC. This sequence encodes CASSIYNEQYF.

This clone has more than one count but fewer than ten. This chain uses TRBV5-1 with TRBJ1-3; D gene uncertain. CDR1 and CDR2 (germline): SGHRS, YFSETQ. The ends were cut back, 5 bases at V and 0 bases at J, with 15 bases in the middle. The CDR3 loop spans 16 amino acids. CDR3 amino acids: CASSLPGPNSGNTIYF. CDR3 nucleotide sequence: TGCGCCAGCAGTCTACCAGGACCGAACTCTGGAAACACCATATATTTT.

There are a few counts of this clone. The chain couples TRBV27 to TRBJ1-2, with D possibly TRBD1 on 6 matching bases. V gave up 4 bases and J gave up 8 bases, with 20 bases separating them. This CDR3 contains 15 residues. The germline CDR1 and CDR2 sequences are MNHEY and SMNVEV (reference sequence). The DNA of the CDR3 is TGTGCCAGCAGTTCCCCGACAGGCCCTCGGCGGGGCTACACCTTC. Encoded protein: CASSSPTGPRRGYTF.

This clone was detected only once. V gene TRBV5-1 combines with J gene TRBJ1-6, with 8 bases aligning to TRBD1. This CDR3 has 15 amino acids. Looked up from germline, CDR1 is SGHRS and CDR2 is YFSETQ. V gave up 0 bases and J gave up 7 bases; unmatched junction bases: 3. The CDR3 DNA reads TGCGCCAGCAGCTTGGGACAGGGGCGGAATTCACCCCTCCACTTT. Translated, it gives CASSLGQGRNSPLHF.

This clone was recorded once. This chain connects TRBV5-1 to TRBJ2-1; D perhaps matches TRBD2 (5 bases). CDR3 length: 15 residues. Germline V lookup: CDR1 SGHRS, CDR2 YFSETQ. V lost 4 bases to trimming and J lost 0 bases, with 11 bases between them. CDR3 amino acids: CASSIESGSYNEQFF. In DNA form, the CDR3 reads TGCGCCAGCAGCATAGAGAGCGGCTCCTACAATGAGCAGTTCTTC.

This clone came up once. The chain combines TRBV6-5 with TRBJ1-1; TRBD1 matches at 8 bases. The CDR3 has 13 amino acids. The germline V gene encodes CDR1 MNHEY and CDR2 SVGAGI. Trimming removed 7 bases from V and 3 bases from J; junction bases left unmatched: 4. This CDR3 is CASTPTGDTEAFF. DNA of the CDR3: TGTGCCAGCACCCCGACAGGGGACACTGAAGCTTTCTTT.

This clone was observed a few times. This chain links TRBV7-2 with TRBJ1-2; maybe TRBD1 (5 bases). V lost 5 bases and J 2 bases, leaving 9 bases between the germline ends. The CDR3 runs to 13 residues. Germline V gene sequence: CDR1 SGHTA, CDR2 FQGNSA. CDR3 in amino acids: CASSPGRNYGYTF. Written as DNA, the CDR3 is TGTGCCAGCAGCCCGGGACGGAACTATGGCTACACCTTC. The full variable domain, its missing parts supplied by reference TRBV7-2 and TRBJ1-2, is GAGVSQSPSNKVTEKGKDVELRCDPISGHTALYWYRQSLGQGLEFLIYFQGNSAPDKSGLPSDRFSAERTGGSVSTLTIQRTQQEDSAVYLCASSPGRNYGYTFGSGTRLTVV.